The 27 T cell receptor beta chains below all came from one sample that was sequenced in a study of T-cell reconstitution after alpha-beta-depleted transplantation in children. The library targeted TCRbeta and was prepared with unique molecular identifiers. TCRdb reprocessed the PCR reads with MiXCR, giving one entry per CDR3 protein. The top ten hold about 5% of the sample, which has some 490,000 distinct CDR3 sequences, approximately 12% seen once. The sequencing here drew on PBMCs from the stem cell graft donor, taken from the stem cell graft. The source is a human donor who donated a stem cell graft to a child with combined immunodeficiency.

The chain uses TRBV2 and TRBJ1-1; a weak D match, TRBD1 (6 bases). Germline CDR1 is SNHLY and CDR2 is FYNNEI. Trimming shortened V by 8 bases and J by 1 base, and 17 bases separated the two germline ends. CDR3 length: 15 amino acids. CDR3 region: CASHETGIGNTEAFF. As DNA, the CDR3 is TGTGCCAGCCATGAGACAGGAATTGGGAACACTGAAGCTTTCTTT.

This chain links TRBV12-3 or TRBV12-4 with TRBJ1-1; D possibly corresponds to TRBD1 (6 bases). With 1 base removed from V and 2 bases from J, the gap between germline ends came to 8 bases. The CDR3 has 14 residues. CDR3 sequence: CASSLGDINTEAFF. The CDR3, as DNA: TGTGCCAGCAGTTTAGGGGACATAAACACTGAAGCTTTCTTT.

This clonotype was observed a few times. CDR3 in amino acids: CASSVQNQVYEQYF. Written as DNA, the CDR3 is TGTGCCAGCAGTGTACAAAATCAGGTCTACGAGCAGTACTTC. The chain carries TRBV27 and TRBJ2-7; D is uncertain. This CDR3 contains 14 residues. The ends were cut back, 5 bases at V and 3 bases at J, with 14 bases in the middle. Per germline, CDR1 MNHEY and CDR2 SMNVEV (reference sequence).

This clonotype has ten or more counts. V and J are TRBV27 and TRBJ1-5; no clear D. V gave up 6 bases and J gave up 6 bases, with 15 bases separating them. The CDR3 sequence is 14 residues long. CDR1 and CDR2 (germline): MNHEY, SMNVEV (reference sequence). CDR3 in DNA: TGTGCCAGCAGCTTTAGTTTGGCGGGTCAGCCCCAGCATTTT. Amino acids: CASSFSLAGQPQHF.

This clonotype was counted many times. The genes are TRBV28 and TRBJ2-7; D is perhaps TRBD1 or TRBD2 (5 bases each). Germline-derived CDR1 and CDR2 are MDHEN and SYDVKM. The CDR3 extends over 13 amino acids. V was trimmed by 8 bases and J by 0 bases, leaving 11 bases between them. The CDR3 loop is CASRDGSSYEQYF. Here the CDR3 DNA reads TGTGCCAGCCGGGACGGAAGCTCCTACGAGCAGTACTTC.

CDR3 in amino acids: CASSLEGGVLEQYF. CDR3 nucleotide sequence: TGTGCCAGCAGCTTAGAAGGGGGGGTACTCGAGCAGTACTTC. The chain uses TRBV7-2 and TRBJ2-7, with D perhaps TRBD2 (7 bases). Trimming left V 1 base short and J 6 bases short, with 13 bases between. This CDR3 spans 14 amino acids. Germline-derived CDR1 and CDR2 are SGHTA and FQGNSA.

V is TRBV12-3 or TRBV12-4 and J is TRBJ2-7; D may be TRBD1 or TRBD2 (6 bases each). Trimming took 8 bases from V and 2 from J, leaving 19 bases between them. The CDR3 sequence is 15 residues long. In nucleotides, the CDR3 is TGTGCCAGCTCCAAGGGGGGAAGGCGGACCTACGAGCAGTACTTC. Encoded protein: CASSKGGRRTYEQYF.

The chain couples TRBV20-1 to TRBJ2-7, with TRBD2 matching 8 bases. The CDR3 runs to 14 residues. Germline V gives CDR1 DFQATT, CDR2 SNEGSKA (reference sequence). V was clipped by 6 bases and J by 4 bases; unmatched bases: 11. CDR3 DNA sequence: TGCAGTGCGAGGCCGCGACTAGCGAGGTACGAGCAGTACTTC. Protein sequence: CSARPRLARYEQYF.

The chain recombines TRBV20-1 with TRBJ2-2; 7 positions match TRBD1. The CDR3 extends over 14 amino acids. V lost 0 bases, J lost 5 bases, and 3 bases stayed unmatched. The germline V gene has CDR1 DFQATT and CDR2 SNEGSKA (reference sequence). CDR3 protein: CSAREQGETGELFF. The CDR3 region has the DNA TGCAGTGCTAGAGAGCAGGGGGAGACCGGGGAGCTGTTTTTT.

The gene calls are TRBV23-1 and TRBJ2-1; D call uncertain. TRBV23-1 is an open reading frame, and its role is uncertain. The V and J ends lost 1 base and 2 bases respectively, with 9 bases between them. This CDR3 has 15 residues. CDR3 DNA: TGCGCCAGCAGTCAATTTAGGCGCCCCTACAATGAGCAGTTCTTC. Protein: CASSQFRRPYNEQFF.

This clonotype has only a few counts. The chain uses TRBV27 and TRBJ1-5; D possibly corresponds to TRBD1 (5 bases). The germline V gene encodes CDR1 MNHEY and CDR2 SMNVEV (reference sequence). CDR3 size: 13 residues. Trimming left V 5 bases short and J 5 bases short, with 10 bases between. The chain's CDR3 is CASSPDKYQPQHF. CDR3 DNA: TGTGCCAGCAGTCCGGACAAGTATCAGCCCCAGCATTTT.

This clonotype was counted a few times. The V and J genes are TRBV15 and TRBJ2-3; 9 bases map to TRBD1. Per the germline V gene, CDR1 is LNHNV and CDR2 is YYDKDF (reference sequence). The CDR3 contains 15 residues. Germline trimming cut 4 bases from V and 0 bases from J; bases unmatched to any gene: 2. In DNA form, the CDR3 reads TGTGCCACCAGCATTGGACAGGGGAGCACAGATACGCAGTATTTT. It encodes CATSIGQGSTDTQYF. The complete variable domain, with remaining parts taken from reference TRBV15 and TRBJ2-3, reads DAMVIQNPRYQVTQFGKPVTLSCSQTLNHNVMYWYQQKSSQAPKLLFHYYDKDFNNEADTPDNFQSRRPNTSFCFLDIRSPGLGDTAMYLCATSIGQGSTDTQYFGPGTRLTVL.

The rearrangement links TRBV15 to TRBJ2-5; the match to TRBD2 covers 7 bases. In germline, CDR1 is LNHNV, CDR2 YYDKDF (reference sequence). V gave up 6 bases and J gave up 2 bases; unmatched junction bases: 3. The CDR3 is made up of 13 amino acids. CDR3 loop: CATSWEGQETQYF. The CDR3 DNA is TGTGCCACCAGTTGGGAGGGGCAAGAGACCCAGTACTTC.

This clonotype has a handful of counts. The chain has TRBV7-3 and TRBJ2-1; 11 bases fit TRBD2. Per the germline V gene, CDR1 is SGHTA and CDR2 is FQGTGA. Germline trimming cut 3 bases from V and 5 bases from J; bases unmatched to any gene: 6. The CDR3 runs 16 residues. The CDR3 DNA follows: TGTGCCAGCAGCTTGGCCGGGACTAGCGGCCACAATGAGCAGTTCTTC. Its translation: CASSLAGTSGHNEQFF.

This clonotype has a handful of counts. The CDR3 region has the DNA TGTGCCAGCAGTTTTAGGGGGCGGGTCGGGAGCGGGTGGTACCAAGAGACCCAGTACTTC. This translates into CASSFRGRVGSGWYQETQYF. The J gene is TRBJ2-5, the V gene TRBV12-3 or TRBV12-4, with D possibly matching TRBD1 (7 bases). The CDR3 sequence is 20 residues long. The V and J ends lost 3 bases and 0 bases respectively, with 26 bases between them.

This clonotype was found a few times. CDR3: CASKTENREAFF. The CDR3 DNA reads as TGTGCTAGCAAGACCGAGAACAGGGAAGCTTTCTTT. This sequence joins TRBV12-5 and TRBJ1-1, with D tentatively TRBD1 (5 bases). This CDR3 is built from 12 residues. Trimming took 9 bases from V and 8 from J, leaving 16 bases between them. Per germline, CDR1 LGHNT and CDR2 FRNRAP.

This clonotype came up a few times. The V gene is TRBV13, the J gene TRBJ2-2; 9 bases fit TRBD2. This CDR3 is 16 amino acids long. Germline loops: CDR1 PRHDT, CDR2 FYEKMQ (reference sequence). V was clipped by 1 base and J by 7 bases; unmatched bases: 7. The DNA of the CDR3 is TGTGCCAGCAGCTTAGAGGCTAGCGGGAACGGCGGGGAGCTGTTTTTT. Its protein product is CASSLEASGNGGELFF.

The sample holds many counts of this clonotype. This chain joins TRBV9 and TRBJ2-3; D might be TRBD1 (5 bases). The CDR3 extends over 15 amino acids. The V and J ends lost 3 bases and 6 bases respectively, with 17 bases between them. Germline lookup yields CDR1 SGDLS and CDR2 YYNGEE. CDR3 protein: CASSAIIGDADTQYF. CDR3 in DNA: TGTGCCAGCAGCGCGATTATAGGGGATGCGGATACGCAGTATTTT. The complete variable domain, with remaining parts taken from reference TRBV9 and TRBJ2-3, reads DSGVTQTPKHLITATGQRVTLRCSPRSGDLSVYWYQQSLDQGLQFLIQYYNGEERAKGNILERFSAQQFPDLHSELNLSSLELGDSALYFCASSAIIGDADTQYFGPGTRLTVL.

This clonotype was seen repeatedly, ten times or more. The rearrangement uses TRBV15 and TRBJ2-3, with 7 bases lining up with TRBD2. This CDR3 is built from 18 residues. V shed 1 base, J shed 1 base, and the junction held 11 bases outside the gene matches. Germline-derived CDR1 and CDR2 are LNHNV and YYDKDF (reference sequence). The CDR3 DNA sequence: TGTGCCACCAGCAGAGGTAGTCGGGCTAGCGGACGCACAGATACGCAGTATTTT. The encoded protein is CATSRGSRASGRTDTQYF.

The chain uses TRBV5-1 and TRBJ2-7, with a weak D call TRBD1 (7 bases). V lost 4 bases and J lost 2, with 16 bases in between. CDR1 is SGHRS and CDR2 is YFSETQ in the germline V gene. This CDR3 contains 15 residues. The CDR3 reads CASSRETGRTYEQYF. In DNA, the CDR3 is TGCGCCAGCAGCCGAGAGACAGGGAGGACCTACGAGCAGTACTTC.

This clonotype showed up many times. The rearrangement links TRBV29-1 to TRBJ2-3; 7 nucleotides line up with TRBD2. This CDR3 spans 15 amino acids. CDR1 SQVTM and CDR2 ANQGSEA come from the germline V gene. V lost 4 bases to trimming and J lost 2 bases; unmatched junction nucleotides: 9. The CDR3 DNA sequence: TGCAGCGTTGTCCCTAGCGGTTTATACACAGATACGCAGTATTTT. Its translation is CSVVPSGLYTDTQYF.

This clonotype turned up a few times. The genes are TRBV7-9 and TRBJ2-3, with unresolved D. From germline, CDR1 is SEHNR and CDR2 FQNEAQ (reference sequence). CDR3 length: 12 amino acids. Trimming cost V 6 bases and J 4 bases, with 8 bases left between them. The CDR3 DNA sequence: TGTGCCAGCAGTCCGGATCCAGATACGCAGTATTTT. It specifies CASSPDPDTQYF.

This clonotype was observed many times. The chain employs TRBV5-1 and TRBJ2-5; D call uncertain. Germline loops: CDR1 SGHRS, CDR2 YFSETQ. The CDR3 contains 14 residues. V lost 4 bases, J lost 5 bases, and 15 bases lay in between. CDR3 residues: CASSPSALWETQYF. In DNA form, the CDR3 reads TGCGCCAGCAGCCCGAGTGCCCTGTGGGAGACCCAGTACTTC.

This clonotype occurred many times. V is TRBV3-1 and J is TRBJ2-2; TRBD2 is a possible D gene (5 bases). Germline values: CDR1 LGHDT, CDR2 YNNKEL (reference sequence). V gave up 1 base and J gave up 6 bases, with 9 bases separating them. CDR3 size: 14 residues. The CDR3 region is CASSQARGAGELFF. The CDR3 nucleotides are TGTGCCAGCAGCCAAGCACGGGGTGCCGGGGAGCTGTTTTTT.

This clonotype was recorded at least ten times. CDR3 nucleotides: TGCAGCGTTGCGTGGGGGGGGCTTGGAGATACGCAGTATTTT. Amino acids: CSVAWGGLGDTQYF. This chain joins TRBV29-1 and TRBJ2-3; tentatively, D is TRBD2 (7 bases). Germline assignment: CDR1 SQVTM and CDR2 ANQGSEA. V was clipped by 4 bases and J by 5 bases, with 16 bases between them. The CDR3 length is 14 residues.

The rearrangement uses TRBV18 and TRBJ2-1; 8 bases align to TRBD2. V lost 5 bases to trimming and J lost 5 bases; unmatched junction nucleotides: 5. Germline loops: CDR1 KGHSH, CDR2 LQKENI. The CDR3 has 14 residues. The CDR3 here is CASSRSGGNNEQFF. The CDR3 DNA reads as TGTGCCAGCTCAAGAAGCGGGGGTAACAATGAGCAGTTCTTC.

Comments on this clonotype: No conserved phenylalanine or tryptophan is present at the end of the CDR3, so a read error is the likely explanation. CDR3 sequence (DNA): TGTGCCAGCAGCTTACAGGGGGCCTGGGAGCTGTTTTCT. It specifies CASSLQGAWELFS. The V call is TRBV7-3, the J call TRBJ2-2, with 8 bases aligning to TRBD1. Trimming at V came to 2 bases and at J to 9 bases, leaving 2 bases not matched to a gene. CDR3 size: 13 residues. The V gene's germline CDR1 is SGHTA and CDR2 FQGTGA.